Listed below are T cell receptor beta chains from one sample, sequenced in a study of OX40 agonist ivuxolimab in advanced cancers. The table came from immunoSEQ multiplex PCR; TCRdb's copy has only in-frame clones and leaves some out. Among some 76,000 clones, roughly 92% were seen once, and the ten largest hold over 5%. Sequenced here: CD4+ or CD8+ T cells sorted from blood, sampled in a trial of the OX40 agonist ivuxolimab. The receptor set was obtained from an adult with an advanced solid tumor such as melanoma, head and neck, liver or kidney cancer. CDR3s include the opening cysteine and the closing phenylalanine or tryptophan. The D gene is left open where the match is weak. The size field is filled for only some rows; it gives once, few, many or a size class.

j_call | clone_size | v_call | d_call | cdr3_aa | cdr3_nt
TRBJ2-7 | once | TRBV28 | TRBD1 | CASSLVRGRSGRTEQYF | TGTGCCAGCAGTCTCGTCAGGGGGCGCTCAGGGCGTACCGAGCAGTACTTC
TRBJ2-7 | . | TRBV10-2 | . | CASSETEGYEQYF | TGCGCCAGCAGCGAGACAGAGGGGTACGAGCAGTACTTC
TRBJ2-2 | . | TRBV6-5 | . | CASSLGTGELFF | TGTGCCAGCAGTCTTGGGACCGGGGAGCTGTTTTTT
TRBJ2-7 | . | TRBV7-6 | . | CASSLGGTPYEQYF | TGTGCCAGCAGCTTAGGGGGGACTCCCTACGAGCAGTACTTC
TRBJ2-3 | . | TRBV7-9 | . | CASSLVRGTTDTQYF | TGTGCCAGCAGCTTAGTGAGGGGCACCACAGATACGCAGTATTTT
TRBJ2-7 | . | TRBV6-5 | TRBD2 | CASSSSTSGSRIEQYF | TGTGCCAGCAGTTCCTCGACTAGCGGGAGTCGGATCGAGCAGTACTTC
TRBJ2-7 | . | TRBV6-6 | TRBD2 | CASSSTSGDYEQYF | TGTGCCAGCAGTTCGACTAGCGGGGACTACGAGCAGTACTTC
TRBJ2-3 | . | TRBV28 | . | CASSLVAVLTDTQYF | TGTGCCAGCAGTTTAGTAGCGGTTCTCACAGATACGCAGTATTTT
TRBJ2-1 | once | TRBV6-7 | TRBD2 | CASSSTSGGAFPNEQFF | TGTGCCAGCAGCTCGACTAGCGGGGGGGCGTTTCCGAATGAGCAGTTCTTC
TRBJ2-2 | . | TRBV6-6 | TRBD2 | CAAAGGELFF | TGTGCCGCAGCGGGAGGGGAGCTGTTTTTT
TRBJ1-6 | once | TRBV28 | . | CASRFLGNNSPLHF | TGTGCCAGCAGGTTCTTAGGGAATAATTCACCCCTCCACTTT
TRBJ1-1 | . | TRBV29-1 | TRBD1 | CSAMDRVPEAFF | TGCAGCGCTATGGACAGGGTACCTGAAGCTTTCTTT
TRBJ2-1 | . | TRBV10-3 | TRBD1 | CAISGPGQGTYNEQFF | TGTGCCATCAGTGGGCCAGGACAGGGGACTTACAATGAGCAGTTCTTC
TRBJ2-1 | . | TRBV29-1 | . | CSVEDQGEQFF | TGCAGCGTTGAAGATCAGGGTGAGCAGTTCTTC